The 19 T cell receptor beta chains reported below all come from one sample, sequenced in a study of blood T cell repertoires in COVID-19. Generated by immunoSEQ multiplex PCR, the TCRdb table keeps only in-frame clones and is missing some. The sample records over 100,000 clones, 84% being singletons. The sequenced sample consisted of peripheral blood. The receptors were sampled from an elderly woman with active or convalescent COVID-19.

Written as DNA, the CDR3 is TGTGCCAGCAGCACAGGTTTTGGCATTCAGTACTTC. It specifies CASSTGFGIQYF. The chain carries TRBV6-5 and TRBJ2-4, with D tentatively TRBD1 (5 bases). V was cut by 6 bases and J by 9 bases, with 12 bases left in between. Germline V gives CDR1 MNHEY, CDR2 SVGAGI. The CDR3 has 12 residues.

The chain couples TRBV13 to TRBJ2-5; no reliable D call. CDR3 length equals 11 residues. Per the germline V gene, CDR1 is PRHDT and CDR2 is FYEKMQ (reference sequence). V lost 5 bases to trimming and J lost 5 bases, with 6 bases between them. CDR3 DNA: TGTGCCAGCAGCGCCGGGGAGACCCAGTACTTC. It specifies CASSAGETQYF.

This chain uses TRBV2 with TRBJ1-5; no clear D. The V end lost 3 bases, the J end lost 3 bases, and 6 bases lay between the germline ends. The CDR3 length is 13 residues. The germline V gene has CDR1 SNHLY and CDR2 FYNNEI. The chain's CDR3 is CASSDPFNQPQHF. In nucleotides, the CDR3 is TGTGCCAGCAGTGACCCCTTCAATCAGCCCCAGCATTTT. Full variable domain (rest looked up from reference TRBV2 and TRBJ1-5): EPEVTQTPSHQVTQMGQEVILRCVPISNHLYFYWYRQILGQKVEFLVSFYNNEISEKSEIFDDQFSVERPDGSNFTLKIRSTKLEDSAMYFCASSDPFNQPQHFGDGTRLSIL.

The chain uses TRBV7-9 and TRBJ1-4, with a possible D match to TRBD1 (5 bases). CDR1 is SEHNR, CDR2 FQNEAQ, per germline (reference sequence). The ends were cut back, 5 bases at V and 14 bases at J, with 21 bases in the middle. CDR3 length: 14 residues. CDR3 region: CASSPRGGGKSLFF. CDR3 in DNA: TGTGCCAGCAGCCCTCGTGGGGGGGGAAAAAGCCTGTTTTTT.

The chain combines TRBV20-1 with TRBJ2-1; 11 nucleotides agree with TRBD2. This CDR3 region has 14 residues. Germline CDR1 reads DFQATT; CDR2 reads SNEGSKA (reference sequence). Trimming at V came to 3 bases and at J to 5 bases, leaving 3 bases not matched to a gene. In nucleotides, the CDR3 is TGCAGTGCTAGTTCACTAGCGGGAGACAATGAGCAGTTCTTC. It encodes CSASSLAGDNEQFF.

J is TRBJ1-2 and V is TRBV5-4; 9 bases line up with TRBD1. The germline V gene encodes CDR1 SGHNT and CDR2 YYREEE (reference sequence). Losses at the gene ends were 1 base for V and 0 bases for J; bases not matched to a gene: 7. The CDR3 length is 17 residues. For the CDR3, the DNA is TGTGCCAGCAGCTTGCCCGGACAGGGGCCGACTAACTATGGCTACACCTTC. It specifies CASSLPGQGPTNYGYTF.

The chain uses TRBV9 and TRBJ1-2, with 7 bases matching TRBD1. Germline-derived CDR1 and CDR2 are SGDLS and YYNGEE. The CDR3 loop spans 16 amino acids. Trimming cost V 3 bases and J 6 bases; bases outside gene matches: 14. CDR3 loop: CASSANSGTEKNGYTF. CDR3 DNA sequence: TGTGCCAGCAGCGCGAACTCCGGGACAGAAAAAAATGGCTACACCTTC.

The V and J genes are TRBV7-6 and TRBJ2-7, with 8 nucleotides matching TRBD1. The CDR3 is 14 residues long. Germline CDR1 reads SGHVS; CDR2 reads FNYEAQ. Trimming removed 5 bases from V and 3 bases from J; junction bases left unmatched: 6. CDR3 sequence: CASSPGQGGYEQYF. DNA of the CDR3: TGTGCCAGCAGCCCAGGACAGGGTGGCTACGAGCAGTACTTC.

This clone occurred once. The chain has TRBV7-9 and TRBJ2-3; D uncertain. CDR1 and CDR2 from the germline V gene are SEHNR and FQNEAQ (reference sequence). The CDR3 is made up of 14 amino acids. Trimming removed 1 base from V and 1 base from J, with 6 bases in between. The DNA of the CDR3 is TGTGCCAGCAGCTTAGGAATAGGCACAGATACGCAGTATTTT. This translates into CASSLGIGTDTQYF.

V usage is TRBV9 and J usage is TRBJ1-5; D remains unclear. CDR1 is SGDLS, CDR2 YYNGEE, per germline. Trimming took 1 base from V and 5 from J, leaving 4 bases between them. There are 12 residues in the CDR3. The CDR3 protein is CASSVTDQPQHF. The CDR3 nucleotides are TGTGCCAGCAGCGTAACAGATCAGCCCCAGCATTTT.

This clone was counted only a few times. V usage is TRBV3-1 (or the pseudogene TRBV3-2) and J usage is TRBJ1-5, with unresolved D. The germline gives CDR1 LGHDT, CDR2 YNNKEL (reference sequence). Deletions cut 5 bases from V and 5 bases from J, with 10 bases between. CDR3 length equals 13 residues. The CDR3 DNA follows: TGTGCCAGCAGCGAACACGGGGATCAGCCCCAGCATTTT. It yields the protein CASSEHGDQPQHF.

V gene TRBV7-9 combines with J gene TRBJ1-1; a possible D gene is TRBD1 (5 bases). Looked up from germline, CDR1 is SEHNR and CDR2 is FQNEAQ (reference sequence). V was cut by 3 bases and J by 1 base, with 9 bases left in between. The CDR3 spans 14 residues. CDR3: CASSFRTGNTEAFF. For the CDR3, the DNA is TGTGCCAGCAGCTTTCGAACAGGGAACACTGAAGCTTTCTTT.

In DNA form, the CDR3 reads TGTGCCAGCAGCAAACTAAGCGGAGGAGGGACTAGCGGGAGAGATTCCTACGAGCAGTACTTC. It codes for CASSKLSGGGTSGRDSYEQYF. The V gene is TRBV21-1, the J gene TRBJ2-7; TRBD2, the table's D call, was not compared with the DNA. TRBV21-1 corresponds to a pseudogene. CDR3 length: 21 amino acids.

CDR3 loop: CASSTSHPTDTQYF. Written as DNA, the CDR3 is TGTGCCAGCAGTACTAGTCATCCCACAGATACGCAGTATTTT. The rearrangement links TRBV27 to TRBJ2-3; a weak D match, TRBD2 (5 bases). Germline values: CDR1 MNHEY, CDR2 SMNVEV (reference sequence). The CDR3 consists of 14 residues. V lost 5 bases, J lost 2 bases, and 11 bases lay in between.

Comment on this clone: The same CDR3 also results from other DNA sequences found in this sample. The chain combines TRBV3-1 (or the pseudogene TRBV3-2) with TRBJ2-7; 11 nucleotides align to TRBD1. The CDR3 has 15 amino acids. Germline loops: CDR1 LGHDT, CDR2 YNNKEL (reference sequence). V shed 4 bases, J shed 9 bases, and the junction held 11 bases outside the gene matches. The DNA of the CDR3 is TGTGCCAGCAGCCGGGGGACAGGGGGGGGTGCGGGGCAGTACTTC. The encoded protein is CASSRGTGGGAGQYF.

CDR3 DNA: TGTGCCATCAGTGAGTTGACAGGGGGCGGCAACTATGGCTACACCTTC. This codes for CAISELTGGGNYGYTF. V gene TRBV10-3 combines with J gene TRBJ1-2; 10 nucleotides agree with TRBD1. CDR1 ENHRY and CDR2 SYGVKD come from the germline V gene. The length of the CDR3 is 16 residues. Trimming removed 1 base from V and 2 bases from J; junction bases left unmatched: 4.

The chain couples TRBV5-5 to TRBJ2-7; 12 nucleotides line up with TRBD2. Trimming at V came to 4 bases and at J to 4 bases, leaving 3 bases not matched to a gene. This CDR3 region has 14 residues. In germline, CDR1 is SGHKS, CDR2 YYEKEE (reference sequence). CDR3 sequence reads: CASSRLAGDYEQYF. The CDR3, as DNA: TGTGCCAGCAGCCGACTAGCGGGAGATTACGAGCAGTACTTC.

The rearrangement joins TRBV4-2 to TRBJ2-7; 8 bases map to TRBD2. After removal of 0 bases from V and 2 bases from J, the junction contained 6 bases not matched to a gene. CDR3 length: 16 residues. Germline loops: CDR1 LGHNA, CDR2 YNFKEQ. The CDR3 loop reads CASSQDLSGGAYEQYF. The CDR3 nucleotides are TGTGCCAGCAGCCAAGATCTCAGCGGGGGAGCCTACGAGCAGTACTTC.

The chain joins TRBV13 to TRBJ2-2; tentative D call: TRBD2 (5 bases). V was trimmed by 3 bases and J by 1 base, leaving 9 bases between them. Looked up from germline, CDR1 is PRHDT and CDR2 is FYEKMQ (reference sequence). The CDR3 has 15 residues. This CDR3 is CASSFSGRNTGELFF. CDR3 DNA: TGTGCCAGCAGCTTCAGTGGGAGGAACACCGGGGAGCTGTTTTTT.